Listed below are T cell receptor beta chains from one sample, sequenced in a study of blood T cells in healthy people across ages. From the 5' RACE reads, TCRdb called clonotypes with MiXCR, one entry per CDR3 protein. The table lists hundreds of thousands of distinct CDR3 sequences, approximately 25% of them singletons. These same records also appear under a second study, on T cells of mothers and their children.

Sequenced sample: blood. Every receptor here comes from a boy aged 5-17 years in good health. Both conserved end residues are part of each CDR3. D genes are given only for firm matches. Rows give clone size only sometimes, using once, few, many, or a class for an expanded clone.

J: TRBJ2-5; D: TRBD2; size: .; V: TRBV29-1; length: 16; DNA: TGCAGCGTCGACCTTGGGACTAGCGGGAGGGGGAAGACCCAGTACTTC; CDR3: CSVDLGTSGRGKTQYF
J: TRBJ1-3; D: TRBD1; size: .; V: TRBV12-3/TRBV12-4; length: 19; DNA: TGTGCCAGCAGTTTAGCGGAGACGTGGACAGGGTTTAATGGAAACACCATATATTTT; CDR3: CASSLAETWTGFNGNTIYF
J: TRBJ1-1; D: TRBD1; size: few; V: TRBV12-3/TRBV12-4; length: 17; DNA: TGTGCCAGCAGTCCTGGACAGGGGAATATCATGAACACTGAAGCTTTCTTT; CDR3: CASSPGQGNIMNTEAFF
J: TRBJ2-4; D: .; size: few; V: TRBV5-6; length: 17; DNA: TGTGCCAGCAGCTTGTCGCTCGGAAGTGGGCCCAAAAACATTCAGTACTTC; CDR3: CASSLSLGSGPKNIQYF
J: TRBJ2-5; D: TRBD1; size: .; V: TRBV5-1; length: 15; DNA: TGCGCCAGCAGGAAGACAGGGGCAAGCCAAGAGACCCAGTACTTC; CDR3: CASRKTGASQETQYF
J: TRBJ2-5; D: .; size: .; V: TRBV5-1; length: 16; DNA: TGCGCCAGCAGCTTGGCCCCGGGCCATGTAGGGGAGACCCAGTACTTC; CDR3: CASSLAPGHVGETQYF
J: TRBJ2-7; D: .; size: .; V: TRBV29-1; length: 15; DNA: TGCAGCGCCGTCCAGTTCAGGAGCGTTACCTACGAGCAGTACTTC; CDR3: CSAVQFRSVTYEQYF
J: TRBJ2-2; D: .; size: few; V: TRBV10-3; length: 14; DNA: TGTGCCATCAGTGCGGGACATCTCACCGGGGAGCTGTTTTTT; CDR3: CAISAGHLTGELFF
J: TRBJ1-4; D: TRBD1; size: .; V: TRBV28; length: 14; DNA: TGTGCCAGCAGTTTATCAGGGGGCAATGAAAAACTGTTTTTT; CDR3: CASSLSGGNEKLFF
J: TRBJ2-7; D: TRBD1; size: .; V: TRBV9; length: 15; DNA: TGTGCCAGCAGCCACACCGGGACAGGGGGAGACGAGCAGTACTTC; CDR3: CASSHTGTGGDEQYF
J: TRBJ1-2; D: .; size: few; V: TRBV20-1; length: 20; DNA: TGCAGTGCTAGAGCCTCCATCATATCCGCCCTCGCCACCGGGGCATATGGCTACACCTTC; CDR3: CSARASIISALATGAYGYTF
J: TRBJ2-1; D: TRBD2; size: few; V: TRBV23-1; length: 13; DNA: TGCGCCAGCAGTCAGCCGACTAGCCATGAGCAGTTCTTC; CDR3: CASSQPTSHEQFF
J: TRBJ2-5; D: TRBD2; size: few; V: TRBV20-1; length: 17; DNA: TGCAGTGTCAGAGCCCTCACTAGCGGGAGTGGGGGAAAGACCCAGTACTTC; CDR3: CSVRALTSGSGGKTQYF
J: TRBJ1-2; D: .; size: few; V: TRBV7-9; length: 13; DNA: TGTGCCAGCAGCTTAGGTTGGGAGGGCGGCTACACCTTC; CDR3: CASSLGWEGGYTF
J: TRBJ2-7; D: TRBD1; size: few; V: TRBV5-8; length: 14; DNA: TGTGCCAGCAGCTTAGACGACAGGGCCTACGAGCAGTACTTC; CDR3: CASSLDDRAYEQYF